This entry lists 10 T cell receptor beta chains sequenced from one sample in a study of Graves' ophthalmopathy and Graves' hyperthyroidism (dated by TCRdb to 2017 to 2018). Instrument used: Illumina HiSeq 2000. For repertoire sequencing, TCR beta CDR3 regions were amplified from RNA transcripts. The first round of RT-PCR was done with HTBI primers and the Qiagen OneStep RT-PCR kit, and was followed by a second round of multiplex PCR, then size selection and purification. The public reads were reprocessed in TCRdb via fastp at Q25 and MiXCR, keeping in-frame beta chains. Entries are consolidated by CDR3 protein sequence, retaining the most common genes and DNA. The sample data list some 390,000 distinct CDR3 sequences, and roughly 18% of these were observed just once. Roughly 1.4% of the sample belongs to the ten largest clones. Sequenced material: peripheral blood. These receptors all come from a woman under 30 with Graves' ophthalmopathy. Donor details come from another sample of the same person, matched by shared clones.

This clonotype was detected many times. The chain carries TRBV28 and TRBJ1-1, with 8 bases that match TRBD1. J lost 3 bases, V lost 3 bases, and 12 bases had no gene match. The CDR3 runs 17 residues. Germline CDR1 reads MDHEN; CDR2 reads SYDVKM. CDR3 sequence reads: CASSFQGPGQEDTEAFF. CDR3 coding DNA: TGTGCCAGCAGTTTTCAGGGCCCGGGACAGGAGGACACTGAAGCTTTCTTT. The variable domain in full, with the rest retrieved from reference TRBV28 and TRBJ1-1, is DVKVTQSSRYLVKRTGEKVFLECVQDMDHENMFWYRQDPGLGLRLIYFSYDVKMKEKGDIPEGYSVSREKKERFSLILESASTNQTSMYLCASSFQGPGQEDTEAFFGQGTRLTVV.

J is TRBJ1-2 and V is TRBV28; D is perhaps TRBD1 (5 bases). The CDR3 spans 12 residues. Trimming cost V 1 base and J 8 bases, with 8 bases left between them. Germline V gene data show CDR1 as MDHEN and CDR2 as SYDVKM. The DNA of the CDR3 is TGTGCCAGCAGTTTATCCAGGGTCGGCTACACCTTC. Translated: CASSLSRVGYTF.

The table lists this clonotype with many counts. The chain carries TRBV6-1 and TRBJ2-7, with TRBD1 matching over 9 bases. Germline assignment: CDR1 MNHNS and CDR2 SASEGT. The CDR3 runs 15 residues. V was pared by 2 bases and J by 9 bases, with 11 bases of the junction left unmatched. CDR3 in DNA: TGTGCCAGCAGTGAAAGCGGGACAGGGACATGGAGGCAGTACTTC. Encoded protein: CASSESGTGTWRQYF.

This clonotype was seen repeatedly, ten times or more. The V gene is TRBV6-5, the J gene TRBJ1-2; D not resolved. This CDR3 is built from 11 residues. The V gene's germline CDR1 is MNHEY and CDR2 SVGAGI. The V end lost 7 bases, the J end lost 6 bases, and 9 bases lay between the germline ends. The chain's CDR3 is CASILKNGYTF. The CDR3 DNA follows: TGTGCCAGCATATTGAAAAATGGCTACACCTTC.

This clonotype showed up many times. The rearrangement joins TRBV10-3 to TRBJ2-3; 9 bases agree with TRBD1. The germline V gene encodes CDR1 ENHRY and CDR2 SYGVKD. This CDR3 is 14 amino acids long. Losses at the gene ends were 2 bases for V and 7 bases for J; bases not matched to a gene: 4. The CDR3 DNA reads TGTGCCATCAGTGAGGGGACAGGGATAAATACGCAGTATTTT. It specifies CAISEGTGINTQYF.

The chain employs TRBV20-1 and TRBJ2-7; the match to TRBD2 covers 10 bases. Per the germline V gene, CDR1 is DFQATT and CDR2 is SNEGSKA (reference sequence). J was trimmed by 4 bases and V by 0 bases; bases with no gene match: 9. The CDR3 runs 16 residues. The CDR3 coding sequence is TGCAGTGCTAGAGATCGGACTAGCGGACTTCCGTACGAGCAGTACTTC. Residues: CSARDRTSGLPYEQYF.

This clonotype came up many times. The chain couples TRBV6-1 to TRBJ1-6; D is undetermined. The CDR3 length is 16 residues. Trimming removed 2 bases at V and 6 bases at J, with 14 bases between. Germline assignment: CDR1 MNHNS and CDR2 SASEGT. CDR3 loop: CASSELGAAGNSPLHF. As DNA, the CDR3 is TGTGCCAGCAGTGAACTTGGTGCCGCCGGTAATTCACCCCTCCACTTT.

This clonotype was detected many times. V gene TRBV4-2 combines with J gene TRBJ2-2, with 8 bases lining up with TRBD2. CDR3 size: 16 residues. Germline values: CDR1 LGHNA, CDR2 YNFKEQ. With 0 bases clipped from V and 3 bases from J, the junction kept 3 bases outside the gene matches. The CDR3 here is CASSQEPAGDTGELFF. CDR3 in DNA: TGTGCCAGCAGCCAAGAACCAGCGGGGGACACCGGGGAGCTGTTTTTT.

This clonotype was seen repeatedly, ten times or more. The chain carries TRBV5-4 and TRBJ1-5; no clear D. This CDR3 comprises 12 residues. V shed 2 bases and J shed 10 bases, with 10 bases lying between them. Germline V CDR1 and CDR2: SGHNT, YYREEE (reference sequence). The CDR3, as DNA: TGTGCCAGCAGCTTCCCTGGAAGCCCCCAGCATTTT. Amino acids: CASSFPGSPQHF.

Ten or more counts support this clonotype. V and J are TRBV12-3 or TRBV12-4 and TRBJ2-7; TRBD2 matches 12 bases. V shed 6 bases and J 4 bases; nucleotides not matched to a gene: 10. The CDR3 consists of 16 residues. The CDR3 loop reads CASRPTSGGRGYEQYF. The CDR3 region has the DNA TGTGCCAGCAGGCCGACTAGCGGGGGCCGCGGGTACGAGCAGTACTTC.